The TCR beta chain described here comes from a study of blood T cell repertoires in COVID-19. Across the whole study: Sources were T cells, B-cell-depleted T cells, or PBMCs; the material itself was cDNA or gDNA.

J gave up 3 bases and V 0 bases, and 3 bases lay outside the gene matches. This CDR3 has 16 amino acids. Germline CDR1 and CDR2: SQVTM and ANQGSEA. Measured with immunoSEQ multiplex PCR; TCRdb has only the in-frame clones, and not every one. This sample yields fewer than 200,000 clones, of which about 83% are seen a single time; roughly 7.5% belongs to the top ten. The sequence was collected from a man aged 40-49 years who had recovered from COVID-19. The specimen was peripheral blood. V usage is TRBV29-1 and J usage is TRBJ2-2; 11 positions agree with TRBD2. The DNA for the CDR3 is TGCAGCGTTGAAGAGTTACTAGCGGGAGACACCGGGGAGCTGTTTTTT. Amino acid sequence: CSVEELLAGDTGELFF.